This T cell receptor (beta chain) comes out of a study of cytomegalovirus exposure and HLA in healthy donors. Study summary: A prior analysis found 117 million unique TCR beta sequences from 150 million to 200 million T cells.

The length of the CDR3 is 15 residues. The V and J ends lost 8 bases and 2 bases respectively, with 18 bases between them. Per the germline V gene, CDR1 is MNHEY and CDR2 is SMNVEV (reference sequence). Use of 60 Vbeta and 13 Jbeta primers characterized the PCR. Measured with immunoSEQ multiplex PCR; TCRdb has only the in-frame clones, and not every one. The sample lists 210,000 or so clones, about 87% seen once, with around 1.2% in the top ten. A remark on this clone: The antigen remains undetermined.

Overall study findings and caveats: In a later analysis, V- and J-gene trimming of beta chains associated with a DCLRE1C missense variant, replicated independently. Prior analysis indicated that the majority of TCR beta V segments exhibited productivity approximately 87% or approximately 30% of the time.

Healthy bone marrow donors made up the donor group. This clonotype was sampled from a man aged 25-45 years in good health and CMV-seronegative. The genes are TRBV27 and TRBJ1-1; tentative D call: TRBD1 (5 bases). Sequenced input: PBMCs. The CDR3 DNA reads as TGTGCCAGCTCGAAAGGAGGGGCGACTAACACTGAAGCTTTCTTT. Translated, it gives CASSKGGATNTEAFF.